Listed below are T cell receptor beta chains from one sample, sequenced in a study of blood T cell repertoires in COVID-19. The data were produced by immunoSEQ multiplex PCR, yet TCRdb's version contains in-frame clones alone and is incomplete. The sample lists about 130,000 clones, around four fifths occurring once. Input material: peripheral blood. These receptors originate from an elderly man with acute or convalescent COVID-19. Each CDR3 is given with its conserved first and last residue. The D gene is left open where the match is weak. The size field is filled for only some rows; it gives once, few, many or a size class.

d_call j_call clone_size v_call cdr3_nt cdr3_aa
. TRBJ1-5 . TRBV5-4 TGTGCCAGCAGCCACGGGAATGATCAGCCCCAGCATTTT CASSHGNDQPQHF
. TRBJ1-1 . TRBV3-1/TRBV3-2 TGTGCCAGCAGCCAAGTCATGGGAGCGAGCGTGGCTTTCTTT CASSQVMGASVAFF
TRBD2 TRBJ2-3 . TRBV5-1 TGCGCCAGCAGCTTGGGGACTAGCAACACAGATACGCAGTATTTT CASSLGTSNTDTQYF
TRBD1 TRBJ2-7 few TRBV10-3 TGTGCCATCAGTGAGGGACAGGGGGCGCGTAACGAGCAGTACTTC CAISEGQGARNEQYF
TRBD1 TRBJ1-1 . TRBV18 TGTGCCAGCTCACGACCGACAATTGGGACAGGGACGAACACTGAAGCTTTCTTT CASSRPTIGTGTNTEAFF
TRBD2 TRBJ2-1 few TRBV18 TGTGCCAGCTCACCTCTTACTAGCGGGGGGCTGAATGAGCAGTTCTTC CASSPLTSGGLNEQFF
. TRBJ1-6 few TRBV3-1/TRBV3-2 TGTGCCAGCAGCCAAGATCCCGGCAGGGTTATTGGTTCACCCCTCCACTTT CASSQDPGRVIGSPLHF
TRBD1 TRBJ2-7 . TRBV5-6 TGTGCCAGCAGCTGGGACAGGGCGAACGAGCAGTACTTC CASSWDRANEQYF
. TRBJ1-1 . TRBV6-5 TGTGCCAGCAGCGCGGACAGGAACACTGAAGCTTTCTTT CASSADRNTEAFF
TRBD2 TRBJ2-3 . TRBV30 TGTGCCTGGAGTCGGCGAGCGGGAAGCACAGATACGCAGTATTTT CAWSRRAGSTDTQYF
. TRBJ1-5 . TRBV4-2 TGTGCCAGCAGCCTTAATTTCCCCTCTCAGAATCAGCCCCAGCATTTT CASSLNFPSQNQPQHF
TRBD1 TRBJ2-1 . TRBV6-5 TGTGCCAGCAGGGTAGACAGGGTCTCCTACAATGAGCAGTTCTTC CASRVDRVSYNEQFF
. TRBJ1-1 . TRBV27 TGTGCCAGCAGTTCTAACCCTGACAGGACCACTGAAGCTTTCTTT CASSSNPDRTTEAFF
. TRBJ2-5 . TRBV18 TGTGCCAGCTCATCGTACCAAGAGACCCAGTACTTC CASSSYQETQYF
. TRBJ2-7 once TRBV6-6 TGTGCCAGCAGTTACGCGGAGTTTGGATACGAGCAGTACTTC CASSYAEFGYEQYF
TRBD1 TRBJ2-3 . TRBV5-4 TGTGCCAGCAGCTCCTACAAACAGGGGGGTGGCGCAGATACGCAGTATTTT CASSSYKQGGGADTQYF
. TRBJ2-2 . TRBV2 TGTGCCAGCAGGCCGGGACTCCGGGGCGGGGAGCTGTTTTTT CASRPGLRGGELFF
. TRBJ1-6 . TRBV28 TGTGCCAGCACCGGACAGAGCTCCTATAATTCACCCCTCCACTTT CASTGQSSYNSPLHF
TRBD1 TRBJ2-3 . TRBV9 TGTGCCAGCAGCGTATCCTCCGGGACAGGGGGCGATACGCAGTATTTT CASSVSSGTGGDTQYF
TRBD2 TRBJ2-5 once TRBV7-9 TGTGCCAGCAGCTTTCCACTAGCGGGGCAAGAGACCCAGTACTTC CASSFPLAGQETQYF
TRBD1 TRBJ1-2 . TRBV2 TGTGCCAGTCCCGGGGACAGGGGCGTCTATGGCTACACCTTC CASPGDRGVYGYTF
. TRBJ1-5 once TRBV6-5 TGTGCCAGCAGTAAGGGGGGCAATCAGCCCCAGCATTTT CASSKGGNQPQHF
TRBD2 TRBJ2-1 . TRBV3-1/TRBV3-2 TGTGCCAGCAGACCCGGGACTAGCGGACCGAATGAGCAGTTCTTC CASRPGTSGPNEQFF
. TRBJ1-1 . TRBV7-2 TGTGCCAGCAGCTTAACGCGGGGGGCAGGGGTTAACACTGAAGCTTTCTTT CASSLTRGAGVNTEAFF
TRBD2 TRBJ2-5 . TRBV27 TGTGCCAGCAGTAAGAGGGGACTAGCGGGGCGAGAGACCCAGTACTTC CASSKRGLAGRETQYF
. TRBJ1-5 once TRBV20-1 TGCAGTGCTAGATCGGGTGGGTCCCAGCATTTT CSARSGGSQHF
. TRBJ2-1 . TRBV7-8 TGTGCCAGCAGCCCCCGGGAGTCCTACAATGAGCAGTTCTTC CASSPRESYNEQFF
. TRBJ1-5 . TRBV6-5 TGTGCCAGCAGCCTCGGGAGATCGGGCAATCAGCCCCAGCATTTT CASSLGRSGNQPQHF
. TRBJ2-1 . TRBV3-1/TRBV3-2 TGTGCCAGCAGATCGACAGGAAATGAGCAGTTCTTC CASRSTGNEQFF
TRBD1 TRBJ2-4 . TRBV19 TGTGCCAGTAGTCCCTTCGGACAGGGGGAAGTTGGCATTCAGTACTTC CASSPFGQGEVGIQYF
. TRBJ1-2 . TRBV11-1 TGTGCCAGCAGCTCTGGACTTTCTAACTATGGCTACACCTTC CASSSGLSNYGYTF
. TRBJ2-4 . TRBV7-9 TGTGCCAGCAGCCTCGTACAGGATTCGAGCATTCAGTACTTC CASSLVQDSSIQYF
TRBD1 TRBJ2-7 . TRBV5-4 TGTGCCAGCAGCACCGGGACAGGGGCAATCGGCGAGCAGTACTTC CASSTGTGAIGEQYF
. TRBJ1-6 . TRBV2 TGTGCCAGCAGTGAGGGCAGGGGTTGGTCACCCCTCCACTTT CASSEGRGWSPLHF
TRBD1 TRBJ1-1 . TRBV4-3 TGCGCCAGCAGCCCGACAGGGGGGGGCACTGAAGCTTTCTTT CASSPTGGGTEAFF
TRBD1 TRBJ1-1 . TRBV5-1 TGCGCCAGCAGCTTTGGACAGGTGGGCACTGAAGCTTTCTTT CASSFGQVGTEAFF
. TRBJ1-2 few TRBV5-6 TGTGCCAGCAGCTCGATTACTAGGGCGACCGGCTACACCTTC CASSSITRATGYTF
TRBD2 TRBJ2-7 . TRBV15 TGTGCCACCAGCAGAGATCCCTGGACTAGCGGGGGGATAGCCTACGAGCAGTACTTC CATSRDPWTSGGIAYEQYF
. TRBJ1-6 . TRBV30 TGTGCCTGGACCCGACCTGTACAGGGTTCACCCCTCCACTTT CAWTRPVQGSPLHF
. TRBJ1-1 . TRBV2 TGTGCCATCAATCGACAGGACACTGAAGCTTTCTTT CAINRQDTEAFF
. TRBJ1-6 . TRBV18 TGTGCCAGCCAACAGGGTGTTAATTCACCCCTCCACTTT CASQQGVNSPLHF
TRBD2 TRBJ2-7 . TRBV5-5 TGTGCCAGCAGCGGCGGGACTAGCGGCTTCTACGAGCAGTACTTC CASSGGTSGFYEQYF
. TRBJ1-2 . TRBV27 TGTGCCAGCAGTTTATCGAGTTCGGTTTCTACGGGCTACACCTTC CASSLSSSVSTGYTF
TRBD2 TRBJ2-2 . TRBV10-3 TGTGCCATCAGTCTAGCGGGGGCCGGGGACACCGGGGAGCTGTTTTTT CAISLAGAGDTGELFF
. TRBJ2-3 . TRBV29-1 TGCAGCACCCATCGGACAGATACGCAGTATTTT CSTHRTDTQYF
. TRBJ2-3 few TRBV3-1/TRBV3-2 TGTGCCAACGGTAAAACGGAGGATTTT CANGKTEDF
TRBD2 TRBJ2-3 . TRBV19 TGTGCCAGTAGTTCGCTAGCGGGGGGGTTGAGCACAGATACGCAGTATTTT CASSSLAGGLSTDTQYF
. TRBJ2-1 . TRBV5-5 TGTGCCAGCAGCTTGGCGCAGCGGGTCTACAATGAGCAGTTCTTC CASSLAQRVYNEQFF
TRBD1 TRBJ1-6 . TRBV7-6 TGTGCCAGCAGCCTGCGACCGACAGGGGGCTTGGATTCACCCCTCCACTTT CASSLRPTGGLDSPLHF
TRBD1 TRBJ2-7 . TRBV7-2 TGTGCCAGCAGCTTAGGAATCCCCGGGACAGTGATCTCCTACGAGCAGTACTTC CASSLGIPGTVISYEQYF
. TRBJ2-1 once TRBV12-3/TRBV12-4 TGTGCCAGCAGTTCTAGGGGGAATGAGCAGTTCTTC CASSSRGNEQFF
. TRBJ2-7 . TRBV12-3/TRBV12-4 TGTGCCAGCAGTATAGTTCGTAGCGAGCAGTACTTC CASSIVRSEQYF
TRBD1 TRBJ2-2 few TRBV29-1 TGCAGCGCCCGGACAGGGCCAACGAACACCGGGGAGCTGTTTTTT CSARTGPTNTGELFF